The T cell receptor (beta chain) described here comes from a study of OX40 agonist ivuxolimab in advanced cancers. Study-wide points: Clonal expansion was seen in CD4+ and CD8+ blood T cells by week 6 at 0.1 to 3.0 mg/kg. A proportion of nonresponders additionally exhibited low normalized T-cell clonal expansion. CD8+ T cells (on average) carried more expanded clones than CD4+ T cells.

The CDR3 loop spans 11 amino acids. Trimming cost V 3 bases and J 5 bases, with 5 bases left between them. Germline loops: CDR1 MDHEN, CDR2 SYDVKM. This clone is judged medium-sized. As yet, its antigen is unknown. The same CDR3 arises from other DNA sequences in this sample as well. Using immunoSEQ multiplex PCR, the repertoire was profiled, and TCRdb retains in-frame clones only, with some absent. The sample shows 28,000 or so clones, about 87% of them seen only once. The sequences come from CD4+ or CD8+ T cells sorted from blood, collected in a trial of the OX40 agonist ivuxolimab. This sequence was found in an adult with an advanced solid tumor such as melanoma, head and neck, liver or kidney cancer. The V gene is TRBV28, the J gene TRBJ2-7; D gene uncertain. CDR3 sequence reads: CASSLVNEQYF. The CDR3 nucleotides are TGTGCCAGCAGTTTGGTCAACGAGCAGTACTTC.